This entry lists 23 T cell receptor beta chains sequenced from one sample in a study of CD8 T cells in ankylosing spondylitis (TCRdb year 2017). Library preparation employed 5' RACE. For sequencing, an Illumina HiSeq 2500 was employed. TCRdb applied fastp at Q25 and MiXCR to the public reads, then kept only in-frame beta chains. A single entry per CDR3 protein holds the most common genes and DNA from its merged rows. The sample table shows roughly 700,000 distinct CDR3 sequences, and 15% to 20% are seen once. Approximately 18% of the sample goes to the ten largest clones. No antigen is known for these receptors. The investigation overall reported the following: A TCR beta motif of fewer than 10 highly homologous amino acid variants appeared characteristic of blood from ankylosing spondylitis patients.

The sequencing input was blood, either unsorted or a sorted T cell fraction (not recorded which). These receptors were collected from a male donor with ankylosing spondylitis.

The chain joins TRBV3-1 to TRBJ2-5, with D possibly called TRBD1 or TRBD2 (5 bases each). The germline V gene has CDR1 LGHDT and CDR2 YNNKEL (reference sequence). This CDR3 has 14 residues. V gave up 2 bases and J gave up 5 bases, with 12 bases separating them. The CDR3 region is CASSQRDVGETQYF. CDR3 nucleotides: TGTGCCAGCAGCCAACGGGACGTGGGCGAGACCCAGTACTTC.

The chain uses TRBV29-1 and TRBJ1-1, with 8 bases aligning to TRBD1. After removal of 4 bases from V and 1 base from J, the junction contained 5 bases not matched to a gene. The CDR3 contains 14 residues. Germline-derived CDR1 and CDR2 are SQVTM and ANQGSEA. The CDR3 nucleotides read TGCAGCGTTGGGACGCAGGGGGCGAACACTGAAGCTTTCTTT. Translating it yields CSVGTQGANTEAFF. The variable domain in full, with the rest retrieved from reference TRBV29-1 and TRBJ1-1, is SAVISQKPSRDICQRGTSLTIQCQVDSQVTMMFWYRQQPGQSLTLIATANQGSEATYESGFVIDKFPISRPNLTFSTLTVSNMSPEDSSIYLCSVGTQGANTEAFFGQGTRLTVV.

The chain joins TRBV29-1 to TRBJ1-1; no definite D call. Trimming stripped 4 bases from V and 4 bases from J, with 10 bases between. The CDR3 is 12 amino acids. Per germline, CDR1 SQVTM and CDR2 ANQGSEA. The CDR3 DNA is TGCAGCGTTGGGACCTTGGGCACTGAAGCTTTCTTT. This encodes CSVGTLGTEAFF.

The chain joins TRBV27 to TRBJ2-1; no definite D call. In germline, CDR1 is MNHEY, CDR2 SMNVEV (reference sequence). The length of the CDR3 is 14 residues. With 6 bases removed from V and 7 bases from J, the gap between germline ends came to 16 bases. The CDR3 region has the DNA TGTGCCAGCAGCTGGGTGAGTGGCTCAAATGAGCAGTTCTTC. It codes for CASSWVSGSNEQFF.

This clonotype came up a few times. The V and J genes are TRBV20-1 and TRBJ2-1, with D unresolved. Trimming removed 5 bases at V and 0 bases at J, with 17 bases between. CDR1 and CDR2 (germline): DFQATT, SNEGSKA (reference sequence). CDR3 length equals 16 residues. The CDR3 DNA is TGCAGTGCTGCCGATGGCGACTTCCACTCCTACAATGAGCAGTTCTTC. Its protein is CSAADGDFHSYNEQFF.

Many counts were recorded for this clonotype. The J gene is TRBJ1-5, the V gene TRBV12-3 or TRBV12-4; D gene uncertain. Deletions cut 6 bases from V and 2 bases from J, with 14 bases between. The CDR3 contains 15 residues. The CDR3, as DNA: TGTGCCAGCAGCCGGAGGGAGGACGGCAATCAGCCCCAGCATTTT. Translation gives CASSRREDGNQPQHF.

This chain links TRBV5-1 with TRBJ1-4; 10 nucleotides line up with TRBD1. V trimming: 4 bases; J trimming: 7 bases; junction bases outside the gene matches: 7. This CDR3 contains 15 residues. Germline CDR1 reads SGHRS; CDR2 reads YFSETQ. CDR3 residues: CASSASTGGLEKLFF. The DNA of the CDR3 is TGCGCCAGCAGCGCATCGACAGGGGGCCTTGAAAAACTGTTTTTT.

J is TRBJ1-6 and V is TRBV20-1; 9 nucleotides line up with TRBD1. Germline CDR1 and CDR2: DFQATT and SNEGSKA (reference sequence). There are 14 residues in the CDR3. The ends lost 3 bases at V and 8 bases at J; junction bases unmatched: 5. The CDR3 bases are TGCAGTGCTAGCCTGACAGGGGGAGATTCACCCCTCCACTTT. This codes for CSASLTGGDSPLHF.

This clonotype has just a few counts. This rearrangement joins TRBV5-1 to TRBJ2-3, with D unresolved. V lost 0 bases to trimming and J lost 4 bases, with 9 bases between them. The CDR3 spans 14 residues. CDR1 and CDR2 from the germline V gene are SGHRS and YFSETQ. In DNA form, the CDR3 reads TGCGCCAGCAGCTTGGCCGGTTTGTCAGATACGCAGTATTTT. It is translated as CASSLAGLSDTQYF.

This chain uses TRBV7-9 with TRBJ2-1; maybe TRBD2 (7 bases). Trimming left V 6 bases short and J 0 bases short, with 15 bases between. CDR1 is SEHNR, CDR2 FQNEAQ, per germline (reference sequence). The CDR3 has 16 residues. Here the CDR3 reads CASRRAAGASYNEQFF. CDR3 sequence (DNA): TGTGCCAGCAGACGGGCTGCGGGGGCCTCCTACAATGAGCAGTTCTTC.

This chain uses TRBV3-1 with TRBJ2-7, with a tentative D call TRBD2 (5 bases). Germline V gene data show CDR1 as LGHDT and CDR2 as YNNKEL (reference sequence). Trimming left V 0 bases short and J 0 bases short, with 6 bases between. CDR3 length: 14 amino acids. The CDR3 sequence: CASSQDGLSYEQYF. CDR3 nucleotides: TGTGCCAGCAGCCAAGACGGACTCTCCTACGAGCAGTACTTC.

The chain uses TRBV2 and TRBJ2-3; 9 bases line up with TRBD1. The CDR3 has 16 residues. Unmatched junction bases numbered 12, after V lost 4 bases and J lost 7 bases. Germline CDR1 is SNHLY and CDR2 is FYNNEI. The CDR3 spells CASSVYRDRVVYTQYF. CDR3 bases: TGTGCCAGCAGTGTTTACCGGGACAGGGTGGTCTATACGCAGTATTTT.

This clonotype was counted between two and nine times. The genes are TRBV4-1 and TRBJ2-7, with 8 nucleotides matching TRBD1. The junction had 14 bases not matched to a gene; V was cut back by 4 bases and J by 9 bases. The CDR3 spans 15 residues. Looked up from germline, CDR1 is MGHRA and CDR2 is YSYEKL. This chain's CDR3 is CASSRLPADRGGQYF. CDR3 nucleotides: TGCGCCAGCAGCCGACTACCCGCCGACAGGGGAGGGCAGTACTTC.

This clonotype has only a few counts. V gene TRBV2 combines with J gene TRBJ1-5, with TRBD1 matching 7 bases. The V segment lost 5 bases and the J segment 1 base; nucleotides outside the gene matches: 8. Germline CDR1 reads SNHLY; CDR2 reads FYNNEI. The CDR3 loop spans 16 amino acids. The chain's CDR3 is CASSREGALSNQPQHF. The CDR3 nucleotides are TGTGCCAGCAGTCGGGAGGGGGCGTTAAGCAATCAGCCCCAGCATTTT.

This chain joins TRBV5-1 and TRBJ2-3; 16 bases align to TRBD2. CDR3 size: 17 residues. V shed 7 bases and J 5 bases; nucleotides not matched to a gene: 10. Germline CDR1 is SGHRS and CDR2 is YFSETQ. The CDR3 protein is CASGPGLAGGPGDTQYF. The CDR3 coding sequence is TGCGCCAGCGGCCCGGGACTAGCGGGGGGGCCCGGAGATACGCAGTATTTT.

This chain uses TRBV28 with TRBJ1-5, with D tentatively TRBD1 (5 bases). CDR1 is MDHEN and CDR2 is SYDVKM in the germline V gene. This CDR3 comprises 15 residues. V shed 2 bases and J shed 6 bases, with 14 bases lying between them. CDR3 bases: TGTGCCAGCAGTTTAGGGGCAGAACCCCGTCAGCCCCAGCATTTT. Translated: CASSLGAEPRQPQHF.

This chain connects TRBV30 to TRBJ1-1; D call uncertain. Germline lookup yields CDR1 GTSNPN and CDR2 SVGIG (reference sequence). The CDR3 spans 11 residues. The ends were cut back, 4 bases at V and 4 bases at J, with 7 bases in the middle. For the CDR3, the DNA is TGTGCCTGGATACAGAGCACTGAAGCTTTCTTT. Encoded protein: CAWIQSTEAFF.

The table lists this clonotype with a few counts. This sequence joins TRBV4-1 and TRBJ2-3, with TRBD2 identical over 8 bases. The J segment lost 5 bases and the V segment lost 0 bases, leaving 7 bases of the junction unmatched. Germline values: CDR1 MGHRA, CDR2 YSYEKL. The CDR3 is 16 amino acids. The CDR3 DNA sequence: TGCGCCAGCAGCCAAGAGGGGTTAGCGGGGAAAGATACGCAGTATTTT. This encodes CASSQEGLAGKDTQYF.

In its sample, this clonotype was seen a few times. V usage is TRBV7-9 and J usage is TRBJ1-1, with 9 bases lining up with TRBD1. Per the germline V gene, CDR1 is SEHNR and CDR2 is FQNEAQ (reference sequence). The CDR3 contains 14 residues. J lost 6 bases, V lost 5 bases, and 7 bases had no gene match. CDR3 DNA: TGTGCCAGCAGCCTTTCGGGACAGGGCCCTGAAGCTTTCTTT. It specifies CASSLSGQGPEAFF.

In this sample, this clonotype turned up a few times. V gene TRBV20-1 combines with J gene TRBJ2-1; tentatively, D is TRBD2 (6 bases). The CDR3 covers 15 residues. Trimming took off 0 bases at V and 3 bases at J, with 12 bases between the two ends. Germline V gene lookup returns CDR1 DFQATT and CDR2 SNEGSKA (reference sequence). The CDR3 bases are TGCAGTGCTAGAGATAGGGACTTAGACTACAATGAGCAGTTCTTC. It yields the protein CSARDRDLDYNEQFF.

CDR3 in DNA: TGTGCCAGCAGCTCAATCCTCCAGTACTTC. This encodes CASSSILQYF. The gene calls are TRBV7-3 and TRBJ2-5; D unresolved. The CDR3 covers 10 residues. Germline V gene lookup returns CDR1 SGHTA and CDR2 FQGTGA. Trimming cost V 4 bases and J 10 bases, with 7 bases left between them.

This chain joins TRBV12-3 or TRBV12-4 and TRBJ1-5; D not resolved. The CDR3 runs to 15 residues. V lost 3 bases and J 8 bases, leaving 17 bases between the germline ends. CDR3 in amino acids: CASSFSGWEREPQHF. The DNA for the CDR3 is TGTGCCAGCAGTTTCTCGGGCTGGGAGAGGGAGCCCCAGCATTTT.

This clonotype was picked up a small number of times. This chain joins TRBV10-3 and TRBJ2-7; D call uncertain. Looked up from germline, CDR1 is ENHRY and CDR2 is SYGVKD. Between the trimmed V and J ends, which lost 11 bases and 0 bases, there was a span of 11 bases. CDR3 size: 12 residues. The CDR3: CAVAGHSYEQYF. For the CDR3, the DNA is TGTGCCGTCGCCGGGCACTCCTACGAGCAGTACTTC.